The 30 T cell receptor beta chains below come from one sample, sequenced in a study of Graves' ophthalmopathy and Graves' hyperthyroidism. The authors amplified TCR beta CDR3 regions, and they did so from RNA transcripts for repertoire sequencing. The first-round RT-PCR employed HTBI primers together with the Qiagen OneStep RT-PCR kit. A multiplex PCR was then performed as the second round. TCRdb processed the multiplex PCR reads anew with MiXCR; each CDR3 protein has one entry. The data show 900,000 to 1,200,000 distinct CDR3 sequences, with 35% to 40% seen just once and more than 9.5% held by the top ten. The sequencing sample was made of peripheral blood or thyroid tissue (not recorded which). The receptors were sampled from an adult man with Graves' hyperthyroidism.

This clonotype was detected many times. V is TRBV7-9 and J is TRBJ2-5; 7 bases are a match to TRBD1. J gave up 13 bases and V 1 base, and 6 bases lay outside the gene matches. CDR3 length: 12 amino acids. Germline V gives CDR1 SEHNR, CDR2 FQNEAQ (reference sequence). CDR3 sequence: CASSLDDRAPYF. The CDR3 DNA reads as TGTGCCAGCAGCTTAGACGACAGGGCGCCGTACTTC.

This clonotype was seen many times. This chain uses TRBV29-1 with TRBJ2-7; D might be TRBD1 (6 bases). Between the trimmed V and J ends, which lost 1 base and 0 bases, there was a span of 10 bases. The CDR3 has 14 amino acids. Germline V gives CDR1 SQVTM, CDR2 ANQGSEA. The CDR3 coding sequence is TGCAGCGTTGAAGGGGGGCACCGCTCCTACGAGCAGTACTTC. Translating gives CSVEGGHRSYEQYF.

The chain joins TRBV11-2 to TRBJ2-5; maybe TRBD1 (6 bases). This CDR3 has 17 residues. Trimming shortened V by 5 bases and J by 2 bases, and 21 bases separated the two germline ends. Germline loops: CDR1 SGHAT, CDR2 FQNNGV. The CDR3 sequence is CASSPYAARGYQETQYF. The DNA of the CDR3 is TGTGCCAGCAGCCCGTACGCGGCCAGGGGCTATCAAGAGACCCAGTACTTC.

The sample holds many counts of this clonotype. The genes are TRBV10-3 and TRBJ2-7; no reliable D call. Trimming left V 0 bases short and J 12 bases short, with 21 bases between. Germline values: CDR1 ENHRY, CDR2 SYGVKD. This CDR3 has 15 residues. The CDR3 bases are TGTGCCATCAGTGAGTCGTCAGGACCTCCGATGGGTTGGTACTTC. Protein sequence: CAISESSGPPMGWYF.

This clonotype was counted many times. The V gene is TRBV29-1, the J gene TRBJ1-4; D is possibly TRBD1 (5 bases). The germline CDR1 and CDR2 sequences are SQVTM and ANQGSEA. CDR3 size: 14 residues. Trimming removed 3 bases at V and 5 bases at J, with 13 bases between. CDR3 in amino acids: CSVDSGRANEKLFF. The CDR3 DNA is TGCAGCGTTGACTCGGGACGGGCAAATGAAAAACTGTTTTTT.

In its sample, this clonotype was seen many times. CDR3 nucleotide sequence: TGTGCCAGCAGTCGCGGCATCTCTGGGGCCAACGTCCTGACTTTC. Amino acids: CASSRGISGANVLTF. V usage is TRBV6-6 and J usage is TRBJ2-6; D is ambiguous. The length of the CDR3 is 15 residues. Looked up from germline, CDR1 is MNHNY and CDR2 is SVGAGI (reference sequence). Between the trimmed V and J ends, which lost 5 bases and 0 bases, there was a span of 8 bases.

This clonotype was picked up many times. The chain recombines TRBV15 with TRBJ2-7; D possibly uses TRBD1 or TRBD2 (6 bases each). This CDR3 contains 16 residues. Trimming cost V 2 bases and J 0 bases, with 14 bases left between them. Germline lookup yields CDR1 LNHNV and CDR2 YYDKDF (reference sequence). CDR3: CATSRIRGASSYEQYF. The CDR3 coding sequence is TGTGCCACCAGCAGAATAAGGGGGGCCTCCTCCTACGAGCAGTACTTC.

This clonotype was seen only a few times. The chain links TRBV7-2 to TRBJ1-5; TRBD1 might be the D (6 bases). Trimming cost V 5 bases and J 5 bases, with 13 bases left between them. Germline values: CDR1 SGHTA, CDR2 FQGNSA. This CDR3 is built from 14 residues. CDR3 amino acids: CASSPWTDDQPQHF. The CDR3 coding sequence is TGTGCCAGCAGCCCATGGACAGACGATCAGCCCCAGCATTTT.

This clonotype was seen many times. The chain uses TRBV11-1 and TRBJ1-1; 8 bases map to TRBD1. The CDR3 runs to 15 residues. Losses at the gene ends were 4 bases for V and 4 bases for J; bases not matched to a gene: 8. Germline CDR1 SGHAT, CDR2 FQDESV (reference sequence). The CDR3 is CASSSSDRVVTEAFF. Written as DNA, the CDR3 is TGTGCCAGCAGCTCCTCGGACAGGGTTGTCACTGAAGCTTTCTTT.

In nucleotides, the CDR3 is TGTGCCAGCAGGCCCCGGGACAGGGGGGGGGCTGAAGCTTTCTTT. Translating gives CASRPRDRGGAEAFF. The V gene is TRBV12-3 or TRBV12-4, the J gene TRBJ1-1, with TRBD1 matching over 11 bases. V was clipped by 6 bases and J by 6 bases; unmatched bases: 9. The CDR3 is 15 residues long.

Concerning this clonotype itself: A much larger clone differs by one base, so this may be a read error. This chain connects TRBV20-1 to TRBJ2-7; a weak D match, TRBD1 (6 bases). Germline lookup yields CDR1 DFQATT and CDR2 SNEGSKA (reference sequence). Trimming pared 5 bases from V and 7 bases from J, leaving 27 bases between. CDR3 length: 16 residues. CDR3: CSAGGRRGHLSGEQYF. The CDR3 DNA sequence: TGCAGTGCTGGAGGCCGCAGGGGACATCTGTCTGGGGAGCAGTACTTC.

In the case of this clonotype: At one end the junction does not follow the germline gene, possibly because of a read error. The chain employs TRBV5-1 and TRBJ1-1; D uncertain. From germline, CDR1 is SGHRS and CDR2 YFSETQ. The CDR3 totals 13 residues. For the CDR3, the DNA is TGTGCCAGCAGCGCAAGCATAGACACTGAAGCTTTCTTT. Amino acid sequence: CASSASIDTEAFF.

This clonotype was observed a handful of times. CDR3 nucleotide sequence: TGTGCCAGCAGCTCCTACGGGACGCCACATCAGCCCCAGCATTTT. Translation gives CASSSYGTPHQPQHF. V is TRBV5-6 and J is TRBJ1-5; D is perhaps TRBD1 (5 bases). The CDR3 contains 15 residues. V lost 3 bases to trimming and J lost 5 bases, with 15 bases between them. The V gene's germline CDR1 is SGHDT and CDR2 YYEEEE.

This clonotype was picked up many times. This chain connects TRBV29-1 to TRBJ1-2, with D perhaps TRBD1 (5 bases). V lost 4 bases and J lost 13, with 16 bases in between. Per germline, CDR1 SQVTM and CDR2 ANQGSEA. This CDR3 is built from 11 residues. CDR3 sequence reads: CSVAGGEGLTF. DNA of the CDR3: TGCAGCGTTGCAGGAGGGGAGGGTCTCACCTTC.

The V and J genes are TRBV10-3 and TRBJ2-5; 7 positions agree with TRBD2. V lost 6 bases, J lost 5 bases, and 21 bases stayed unmatched. CDR1 is ENHRY, CDR2 SYGVKD, per germline. CDR3 length equals 18 residues. CDR3 DNA: TGTGCCATCAGAGAGACTAGCAGTTACAGCCGAAGCGGTGAGACCCAGTACTTC. It specifies CAIRETSSYSRSGETQYF.

This clonotype came up many times. The V and J genes are TRBV29-1 and TRBJ1-4; D not resolved. Trimming took off 5 bases at V and 7 bases at J, with 14 bases between the two ends. The germline CDR1 and CDR2 sequences are SQVTM and ANQGSEA. The CDR3 runs to 13 residues. The CDR3 DNA follows: TGCAGCGTTAGGGCCCACTCAGCTGAAAAACTGTTTTTT. Its protein is CSVRAHSAEKLFF.

The table lists this clonotype with a few counts. The chain combines TRBV12-3 or TRBV12-4 with TRBJ1-2; no clear D gene. The CDR3 covers 12 residues. The CDR3 loop reads CASGFPNYGYTF. The CDR3 DNA reads as TGTGCTAGTGGTTTCCCGAACTATGGCTACACCTTC.

Regarding this clonotype: The junction shows a germline mismatch at one end, possibly a read error. V usage is TRBV7-2 and J usage is TRBJ2-5; D ambiguous. The CDR3 runs to 13 residues. Germline V gene lookup returns CDR1 SGHTA and CDR2 FQGNSA. The CDR3 is CASTSTVQGTQYF. The CDR3, as DNA: TGTGCCAGTACCTCGACCGTTCAAGGGACCCAGTACTTC.

In this sample, this clonotype turned up a few times. V is TRBV4-1 and J is TRBJ2-7; D unclear. The germline V gene has CDR1 MGHRA and CDR2 YSYEKL. This CDR3 contains 16 residues. V lost 1 base and J 3 bases, leaving 16 bases between the germline ends. CDR3 DNA sequence: TGCGCCAGCAGCCAAGTAAGGACGTACTCCTTCTACGAGCAGTACTTC. It is translated as CASSQVRTYSFYEQYF.

The V gene is TRBV29-1, the J gene TRBJ2-7; 9 nucleotides agree with TRBD2. In germline, CDR1 is SQVTM, CDR2 ANQGSEA. The CDR3 is 14 amino acids. The junction had 11 bases not matched to a gene; V was cut back by 7 bases and J by 4 bases. CDR3 nucleotide sequence: TGCAGCGAGCCCCCTAGCGGGACGGTATACGAGCAGTACTTC. Its protein product is CSEPPSGTVYEQYF.

There are many counts of this clonotype. This chain joins TRBV11-3 and TRBJ2-7, with 12 bases lining up with TRBD2. The CDR3 sequence is 14 residues long. Trimming cost V 2 bases and J 5 bases; bases outside gene matches: 1. Germline CDR1 is SGHNT and CDR2 is YENEEA. CDR3 amino acids: CASSLLAGGHEQYF. CDR3 in DNA: TGTGCCAGCAGCTTACTAGCGGGAGGGCACGAGCAGTACTTC.

This chain connects TRBV11-2 to TRBJ1-2; TRBD1 aligns across 9 bases. The trim removed 5 bases at V and 4 bases at J, leaving 5 bases unmatched. The CDR3 has 14 amino acids. The germline V gene has CDR1 SGHAT and CDR2 FQNNGV. In DNA, the CDR3 is TGTGCCAGCAGCGCGGGACAGGGTGTCTATGGCTACACCTTC. Its translation: CASSAGQGVYGYTF.

The CDR3 nucleotides read TGTGCCAGCAGCTTAGGGTGGACAGGGTTTGGTAGCAATCAGCCCCAGCATTTT. This sequence encodes CASSLGWTGFGSNQPQHF. The chain combines TRBV7-2 with TRBJ1-5, with 8 bases that match TRBD1. V was clipped by 1 base and J by 0 bases; unmatched bases: 8. CDR1 and CDR2 (germline): SGHTA, FQGNSA. The CDR3 consists of 18 residues. The full variable domain, its missing parts supplied by reference TRBV7-2 and TRBJ1-5, is GAGVSQSPSNKVTEKGKDVELRCDPISGHTALYWYRQSLGQGLEFLIYFQGNSAPDKSGLPSDRFSAERTGGSVSTLTIQRTQQEDSAVYLCASSLGWTGFGSNQPQHFGDGTRLSIL.

The rearrangement joins TRBV19 to TRBJ2-7; D is unclear. This CDR3 is built from 15 residues. Germline loops: CDR1 LNHDA, CDR2 SQIVND (reference sequence). The V and J ends lost 1 base and 2 bases respectively, with 12 bases between them. Written as DNA, the CDR3 is TGTGCCAGTAGTATAGTAGGGCCCCTAACCTACGAGCAGTACTTC. Its protein is CASSIVGPLTYEQYF. Drawing the rest from reference TRBV19 and TRBJ2-7, the complete variable domain is DGGITQSPKYLFRKEGQNVTLSCEQNLNHDAMYWYRQDPGQGLRLIYYSQIVNDFQKGDIAEGYSVSREKKESFPLTVTSAQKNPTAFYLCASSIVGPLTYEQYFGPGTRLTVT.

This clonotype appeared many times. This chain joins TRBV5-6 and TRBJ1-5; 7 bases agree with TRBD1. The V segment lost 5 bases and the J segment 3 bases; nucleotides outside the gene matches: 8. Germline V gives CDR1 SGHDT, CDR2 YYEEEE. The CDR3 loop spans 15 amino acids. The chain's CDR3 is CASRTDRRHNQPQHF. CDR3 sequence (DNA): TGTGCCAGCAGAACGGACAGGCGCCACAATCAGCCCCAGCATTTT.

This clonotype was counted ten times or more. The rearrangement joins TRBV10-3 to TRBJ1-4; D is unclear. Deletions cut 6 bases from V and 0 bases from J, with 8 bases between. Looked up from germline, CDR1 is ENHRY and CDR2 is SYGVKD. CDR3 length: 14 amino acids. The CDR3 sequence is CAIRDRATNEKLFF. The DNA of the CDR3 is TGTGCCATCAGGGACCGAGCAACTAATGAAAAACTGTTTTTT.

The chain combines TRBV14 with TRBJ1-1, with a weak D call TRBD1 (5 bases). Per the germline V gene, CDR1 is SGHDN and CDR2 is FVKESK. V was trimmed by 4 bases and J by 13 bases, leaving 19 bases between them. The CDR3 is 13 amino acids. CDR3 in DNA: TGTGCCAGCAGCCCGATGGCGGGGGGAGATAGTTTCTTT. It codes for CASSPMAGGDSFF.

About this clonotype: A much bigger clone sits one base away, suggesting this may be a read error. The chain links TRBV9 to TRBJ2-7; a weak D match, TRBD1 (6 bases). This CDR3 contains 15 residues. Germline V lookup: CDR1 SGDLS, CDR2 YYNGEE. V lost 3 bases to trimming and J lost 2 bases, with 15 bases between them. CDR3: CASSAGVQGAYEQYF. In DNA form, the CDR3 reads TGTGCCAGCAGCGCAGGGGTCCAAGGCGCCTACGAGCAGTACTTC.

This sequence joins TRBV29-1 and TRBJ1-4; D perhaps matches TRBD1 (6 bases). The CDR3 runs to 13 residues. Germline V gene lookup returns CDR1 SQVTM and CDR2 ANQGSEA. V dropped 5 bases and J dropped 7 bases, with 14 bases sitting between them. CDR3 in amino acids: CSVSRQGSEKLFF. DNA of the CDR3: TGCAGCGTTTCTAGGCAGGGGTCTGAAAAACTGTTTTTT.

V and J are TRBV12-3 or TRBV12-4 and TRBJ1-5; D is possibly TRBD1 (5 bases). The CDR3 extends over 13 amino acids. V lost 8 bases and J 4 bases, leaving 12 bases between the germline ends. CDR3 protein: CASGTVENQPQHF. The DNA of the CDR3 is TGTGCCAGCGGGACGGTAGAAAATCAGCCCCAGCATTTT.